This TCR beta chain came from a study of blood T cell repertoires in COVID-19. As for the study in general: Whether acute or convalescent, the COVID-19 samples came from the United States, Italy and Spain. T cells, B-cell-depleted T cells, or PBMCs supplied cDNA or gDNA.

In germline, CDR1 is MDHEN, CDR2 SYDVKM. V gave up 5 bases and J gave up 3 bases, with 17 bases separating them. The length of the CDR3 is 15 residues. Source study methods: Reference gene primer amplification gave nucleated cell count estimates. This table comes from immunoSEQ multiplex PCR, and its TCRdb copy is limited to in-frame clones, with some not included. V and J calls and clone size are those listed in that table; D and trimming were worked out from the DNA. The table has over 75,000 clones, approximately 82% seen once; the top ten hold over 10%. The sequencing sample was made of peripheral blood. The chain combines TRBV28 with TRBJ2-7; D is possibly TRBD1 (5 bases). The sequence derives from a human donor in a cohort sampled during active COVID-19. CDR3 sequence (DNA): TGTGCCAGCAGTCCACCCGGGTCCCAGGGCTACGAGCAGTACTTC. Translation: CASSPPGSQGYEQYF.